This paragraph covers one TCR beta chain sequence. This sample stems from a study of blood T cell repertoires in COVID-19. On the study more broadly: Researchers got acute and convalescent COVID-19 samples from the United States, Italy and Spain. T cells, B-cell-depleted T cells, or PBMCs provided the cDNA or gDNA that served as material.

The CDR3 has 17 residues. Trimming cost V 1 base and J 2 bases; bases outside gene matches: 7. Germline CDR1 LGHDT, CDR2 YNNKEL (reference sequence). Per the original methods: Estimation of nucleated cell counts relied on the amplification of reference gene primers. The method was immunoSEQ multiplex PCR; TCRdb's version includes in-frame clones alone and lacks a portion of them. V and J calls and clone size are as listed in that table; D and trimming were resolved from the DNA. The table includes 200,000 to 300,000 clones, around 87% detected once. Patients at the Seattle site were enrolled during active infection and followed longitudinally.

The V call is TRBV3-1 (or the pseudogene TRBV3-2), the J call TRBJ2-2; 7 bases fit TRBD1. The sequencing input was peripheral blood. The receptor was isolated from a woman aged 55-75 years with COVID-19, enrolled during active disease. This CDR3 reads CASSQGRGGLNTGELFF. The CDR3 coding sequence is TGTGCCAGCAGCCAAGGGCGAGGGGGCCTTAACACCGGGGAGCTGTTTTTT.